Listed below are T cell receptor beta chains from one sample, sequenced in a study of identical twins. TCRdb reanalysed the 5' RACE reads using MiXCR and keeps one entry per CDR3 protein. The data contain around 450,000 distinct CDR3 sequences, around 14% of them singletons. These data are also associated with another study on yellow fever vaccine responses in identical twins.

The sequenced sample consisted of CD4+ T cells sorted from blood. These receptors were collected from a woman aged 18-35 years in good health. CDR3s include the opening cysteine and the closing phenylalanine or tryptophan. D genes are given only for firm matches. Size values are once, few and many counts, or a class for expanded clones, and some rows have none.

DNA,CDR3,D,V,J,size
TGTGCCGGCTTCACGACTAGTTTCTCCTACAATGAGCAGTTCTTC,CAGFTTSFSYNEQFF,-,TRBV28,TRBJ2-1,-
TGTGCCAGCACACGAGGGGACAGTAACTATGGCTACACCTTC,CASTRGDSNYGYTF,TRBD1,TRBV7-9,TRBJ1-2,few
TGTGCCAGCAGCCGTAGGACAGGGCTGAATCAGCCCCAGCATTTT,CASSRRTGLNQPQHF,TRBD1,TRBV3-1,TRBJ1-5,-
TGCAGTGCTAGCCCCCGGACAGGGTCAGATCAGCCCCAGCATTTT,CSASPRTGSDQPQHF,TRBD1,TRBV20-1,TRBJ1-5,-
TGTGCCAGCAGTCCTCGGGACTACGAGCAGTACTTC,CASSPRDYEQYF,-,TRBV12-3/TRBV12-4,TRBJ2-7,many
TGTGCCAGCAGCCAAGATCGGCGTTTCTACAATGAGCAGTTCTTC,CASSQDRRFYNEQFF,-,TRBV4-2,TRBJ2-1,few
TGTGCCAGCAGCTCCCCGACAGGATCCACAGATACGCAGTATTTT,CASSSPTGSTDTQYF,-,TRBV7-8,TRBJ2-3,-
TGCAGTACTGCTCACTTGGGCGAGCGAGATACGCAGTATTTT,CSTAHLGERDTQYF,-,TRBV20-1,TRBJ2-3,many
TGTGCCAGCAGCCAAGGAATGATGGCTAGCGGACAAGAGACCCAGTACTTC,CASSQGMMASGQETQYF,TRBD2,TRBV3-1,TRBJ2-5,-
TGTGCCAGCAGCGGGACAGCGTCCTACGAGCAGTACTTC,CASSGTASYEQYF,TRBD1,TRBV6-6,TRBJ2-7,-
TGTGCCAGCAGCCCACCGGGACCCCGCTACGAGCAGTACTTC,CASSPPGPRYEQYF,-,TRBV7-2,TRBJ2-7,few
TGTGCCAGCACTAAAATTAAGGGGTCCGGGTCCTACAATGAGCAGTTCTTC,CASTKIKGSGSYNEQFF,-,TRBV6-5,TRBJ2-1,-
TGTGCCAGCAGCCAAGAAAAGTTGAGACTCGAATCCTACGAGCAGTACTTC,CASSQEKLRLESYEQYF,-,TRBV3-1,TRBJ2-7,-
TGTGCCAGCAGTGGACCAACAGGGTCGGGCTATTACGAGCAGTACTTC,CASSGPTGSGYYEQYF,-,TRBV28,TRBJ2-7,few